This TCR beta chain was recovered during a study of T-cell memory formation after mild COVID-19. TCRdb processed the 5' RACE reads anew with MiXCR; each CDR3 protein has one entry. Of 250,000 to 400,000 distinct CDR3 sequences listed, about 13% were seen once; the top ten hold 21%. The CDR3 totals 15 residues. Germline lookup yields CDR1 KGHSH and CDR2 LQKENI. Between the trimmed V and J ends, which lost 2 bases and 5 bases, there was a span of 15 bases. The sample holds many counts of this clonotype. The clonotype originates from a man younger than 30 who had mild COVID-19 (a few samples of this study predate the infection). Cell type and time point are not known. This chain connects TRBV18 to TRBJ2-5, with D tentatively TRBD1 (5 bases). Sequencing was carried out using PBMCs or a T cell subset sorted from them (not recorded which). CDR3 in amino acids: CASSPSRAGLETQYF. Written as DNA, the CDR3 is TGTGCCAGCTCACCATCAAGGGCAGGGCTGGAGACCCAGTACTTC.